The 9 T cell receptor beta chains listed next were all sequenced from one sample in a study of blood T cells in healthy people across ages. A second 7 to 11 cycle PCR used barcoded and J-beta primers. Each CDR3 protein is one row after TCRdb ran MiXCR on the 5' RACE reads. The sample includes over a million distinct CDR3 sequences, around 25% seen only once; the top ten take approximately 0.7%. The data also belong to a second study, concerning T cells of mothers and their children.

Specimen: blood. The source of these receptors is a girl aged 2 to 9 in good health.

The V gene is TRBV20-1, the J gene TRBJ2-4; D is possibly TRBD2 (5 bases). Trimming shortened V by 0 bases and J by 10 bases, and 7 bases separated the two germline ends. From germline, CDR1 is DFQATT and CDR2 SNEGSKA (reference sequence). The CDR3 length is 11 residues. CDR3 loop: CSARDSGIQYF. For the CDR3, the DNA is TGCAGTGCTAGAGATTCGGGGATTCAGTACTTC.

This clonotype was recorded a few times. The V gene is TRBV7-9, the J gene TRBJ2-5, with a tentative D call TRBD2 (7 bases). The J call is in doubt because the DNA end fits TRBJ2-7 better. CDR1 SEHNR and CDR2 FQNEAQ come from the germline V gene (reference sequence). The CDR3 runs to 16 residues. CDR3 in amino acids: CASSFSSGQRAYEQYF. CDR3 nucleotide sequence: TGTGCCAGCAGCTTCTCTAGCGGACAGCGCGCCTACGAGCAGTACTTC.

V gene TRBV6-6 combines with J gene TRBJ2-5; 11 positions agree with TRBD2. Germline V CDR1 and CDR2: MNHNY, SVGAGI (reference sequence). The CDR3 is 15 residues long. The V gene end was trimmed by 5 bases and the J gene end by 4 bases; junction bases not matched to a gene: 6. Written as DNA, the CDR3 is TGTGCCAGCAGTCATAGCGGGGGGGCCGGAGAGACCCAGTACTTC. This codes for CASSHSGGAGETQYF.

The CDR3 sequence is CSVEVYETQYF. CDR3 nucleotides: TGCAGCGTTGAAGTTTACGAGACCCAGTACTTC. This rearrangement joins TRBV29-1 to TRBJ2-5; unclear D gene. Germline lookup yields CDR1 SQVTM and CDR2 ANQGSEA. Between the trimmed V and J ends, which lost 1 base and 5 bases, there was a span of 5 bases. This CDR3 is built from 11 residues.

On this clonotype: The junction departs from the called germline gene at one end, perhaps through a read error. CDR3 DNA sequence: TGCGCCAGCAAATGGCAGGTAGCGGACTATGGCTACGCCTTC. It encodes CASKWQVADYGYAF. This chain joins TRBV10-2 and TRBJ1-2; the D is unclear. This CDR3 has 14 residues. Germline loops: CDR1 WSHSY, CDR2 SAAADI.

The CDR3, as DNA: TGCGCCAGCAGCCGGAGTCCCGAGGGCGAGCAGTACTTC. It codes for CASSRSPEGEQYF. The gene calls are TRBV10-1 and TRBJ2-5, with D tentatively TRBD2 (5 bases). The J call could be wrong; TRBJ2-7 is a better fit for the DNA end. Germline CDR1 reads WNHNN; CDR2 reads SYGVQD (reference sequence). This CDR3 has 13 residues.

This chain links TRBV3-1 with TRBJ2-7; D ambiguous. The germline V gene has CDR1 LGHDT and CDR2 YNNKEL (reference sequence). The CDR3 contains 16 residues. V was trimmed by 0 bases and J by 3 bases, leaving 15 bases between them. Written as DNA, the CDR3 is TGTGCCAGCAGCCAAGAGATAAGGCAGACCCACTACGAGCAGTACTTC. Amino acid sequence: CASSQEIRQTHYEQYF.

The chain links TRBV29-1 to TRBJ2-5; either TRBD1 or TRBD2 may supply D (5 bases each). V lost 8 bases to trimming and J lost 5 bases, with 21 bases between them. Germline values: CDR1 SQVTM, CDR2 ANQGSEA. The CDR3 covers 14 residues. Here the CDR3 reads CSSGQGASWETQYF. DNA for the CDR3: TGCAGCAGTGGGCAGGGAGCGTCTTGGGAGACCCAGTACTTC.

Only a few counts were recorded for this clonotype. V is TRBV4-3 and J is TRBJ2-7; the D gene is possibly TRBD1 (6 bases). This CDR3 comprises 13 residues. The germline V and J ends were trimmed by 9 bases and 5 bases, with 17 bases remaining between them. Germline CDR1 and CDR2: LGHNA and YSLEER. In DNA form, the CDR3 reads TGCGCCAGTAGAGGTAGAGGGGGTGACGAGCAGTACTTC. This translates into CASRGRGGDEQYF.